Each of the 5 T cell receptor beta chains below was sequenced from the same sample in a study of cytomegalovirus exposure and HLA in healthy donors (dated by TCRdb to 2015 to 2018). Library preparation used the immunoSEQ multiplex PCR assay. For the multiplex PCR, a mixture combining 60 forward primers for TCR Vbeta segments and 13 reverse primers for TCR Jbeta segments was used. What TCRdb holds here is the immuneACCESS table cut down to in-frame rearrangements. Part of the clones is not present; checked against another copy, under half of the missing clones reflect an unresolved V gene, and the others are unexplained. Counted in this sample were more than 85,000 clones; approximately 73% of them appeared once. Of the sample, approximately 3.6% is held by the ten largest clones. The source material was PBMCs. The receptors were sampled from a woman aged 50 to 65 in good health and CMV-seropositive.

This clone turned up a few times. V is TRBV5-7 and J is TRBJ1-2, with 8 bases identical to TRBD1. TRBV5-7 belongs to the ORF category, with a function that is uncertain. CDR3 length: 14 amino acids. With V trimmed by 5 bases and J by 2 bases, 5 bases remained unmatched. The CDR3 DNA reads as TGTGCCAGCAGATGGGACAGGTTGAACTATGGCTACACCTTC. Translation gives CASRWDRLNYGYTF.

This clone has only one observation. This chain joins TRBV6-5 and TRBJ2-5; TRBD2 matches at 10 bases. CDR3 size: 14 residues. With 6 bases clipped from V and 4 bases from J, the junction kept 5 bases outside the gene matches. In germline, CDR1 is MNHEY, CDR2 SVGAGI. The CDR3 DNA reads TGTGCCAGCAGGACAGCGGGGGGGCCAGAGACCCAGTACTTC. Translated, it gives CASRTAGGPETQYF.

The chain has TRBV10-2 and TRBJ1-5, with 10 nucleotides matching TRBD1. This CDR3 region has 19 residues. CDR1 is WSHSY and CDR2 is SAAADI in the germline V gene. The ends lost 6 bases at V and 0 bases at J; junction bases unmatched: 14. The DNA of the CDR3 is TGCGCCAGCAGACCCGGGACAGGGGACCTCCGATATAGCAATCAGCCCCAGCATTTT. This gives the protein CASRPGTGDLRYSNQPQHF.

This clone was observed a handful of times. The V call is TRBV10-1, the J call TRBJ2-7; D is unclear. The CDR3 loop spans 10 amino acids. With 10 bases removed from V and 7 bases from J, the gap between germline ends came to 11 bases. Looked up from germline, CDR1 is WNHNN and CDR2 is SYGVQD (reference sequence). The CDR3 DNA follows: TGCGCCACCCTGAGGAGTGAGCAGTACTTC. Amino acid sequence: CATLRSEQYF.

This sequence joins TRBV7-9 and TRBJ2-7; D gene uncertain. The CDR3 runs 11 residues. Between the trimmed V and J ends, which lost 7 bases and 5 bases, there was a span of 9 bases. Germline CDR1 SEHNR, CDR2 FQNEAQ (reference sequence). CDR3 region: CASTGLDEQYF. CDR3 DNA sequence: TGTGCCAGCACCGGTTTAGACGAGCAGTACTTC.